The rows below give T cell receptor beta chains drawn from one sample of a study of blood T cell repertoires in COVID-19. Using immunoSEQ multiplex PCR, the repertoire was profiled, and TCRdb retains in-frame clones only, with some absent. The sample gives around 320,000 clones, roughly 89% of which show up once; 8.5% to 14% is in the top ten. Material: peripheral blood. These receptors originate from a woman in her twenties or thirties with COVID-19, enrolled during active disease. CDR3s include the opening cysteine and the closing phenylalanine or tryptophan. Fields, in order: clone size, D gene, V gene, J gene, CDR3 DNA, CDR3 protein. D genes are given only for firm matches. Where a row states a size, it is once, few, many or the class of an expanded clone; other rows omit it.

clone size: -
D gene: -
V gene: TRBV19
J gene: TRBJ1-5
CDR3 DNA: TGTGCCAGTAGGGGGGAGGGGCGCGACGGTCAGCCCCAGCATTTT
CDR3 protein: CASRGEGRDGQPQHF

clone size: -
D gene: -
V gene: TRBV19
J gene: TRBJ1-1
CDR3 DNA: TGTGCCAGTAGTTCATCAGGGTTTAGCACTGAAGCTTTCTTT
CDR3 protein: CASSSSGFSTEAFF

clone size: -
D gene: -
V gene: TRBV5-6
J gene: TRBJ1-3
CDR3 DNA: TGTGCCAGCAGCCCCAGGGACTTTCGCTCTGGAAACACCATATATTTT
CDR3 protein: CASSPRDFRSGNTIYF

clone size: -
D gene: -
V gene: TRBV10-2
J gene: TRBJ1-2
CDR3 DNA: TGCGCCAGCGAGGGGCTAACAGGGTCTAACTATGGCTACACCTTC
CDR3 protein: CASEGLTGSNYGYTF

clone size: -
D gene: -
V gene: TRBV6-5
J gene: TRBJ2-2
CDR3 DNA: TGTGCCAGCACCCGCGGGGGGGAGCTGTTTTTT
CDR3 protein: CASTRGGELFF

clone size: -
D gene: -
V gene: TRBV10-3
J gene: TRBJ1-6
CDR3 DNA: TGTGCCATCAGGGAGGAGGGGGTGATCGATTCACCCCTCCACTTT
CDR3 protein: CAIREEGVIDSPLHF

clone size: -
D gene: -
V gene: TRBV18
J gene: TRBJ2-6
CDR3 DNA: TGTGCCAGCTCACCACAGGGAGCTGGGGCCAACGTCCTGACTTTC
CDR3 protein: CASSPQGAGANVLTF

clone size: -
D gene: TRBD1
V gene: TRBV18
J gene: TRBJ1-2
CDR3 DNA: TGTGCCAGCTCACCACCTAGACAGGGTATCGATGGCTACACCTTC
CDR3 protein: CASSPPRQGIDGYTF

clone size: -
D gene: -
V gene: TRBV5-1
J gene: TRBJ1-2
CDR3 DNA: TGCGCCAGCAGCTTGGCCGAGGGAAATTATGGCTACACCTTC
CDR3 protein: CASSLAEGNYGYTF

clone size: -
D gene: -
V gene: TRBV28
J gene: TRBJ1-5
CDR3 DNA: TGTGCCAGCAGTCCCACAGGGTCTCGTCAGCCCCAGCATTTT
CDR3 protein: CASSPTGSRQPQHF

clone size: once
D gene: -
V gene: TRBV28
J gene: TRBJ2-3
CDR3 DNA: TGTGCCAGCAGTTTATGGTCCCCTAGGACAGATACGCAGTATTTT
CDR3 protein: CASSLWSPRTDTQYF

clone size: -
D gene: TRBD2
V gene: TRBV27
J gene: TRBJ2-5
CDR3 DNA: TGTGCCAGCAGTCTACTAGCGGGGGGCTGGGAGACCCAGTACTTC
CDR3 protein: CASSLLAGGWETQYF

clone size: -
D gene: -
V gene: TRBV7-2
J gene: TRBJ1-2
CDR3 DNA: TGTGCCAGCAGCCCTAGAGGGGATCAGGGGTTGGACTATGGCTACACCTTC
CDR3 protein: CASSPRGDQGLDYGYTF

clone size: -
D gene: TRBD1
V gene: TRBV24-1
J gene: TRBJ2-1
CDR3 DNA: TGTGCCACCAGTGATCTATCGGGACAGGGGATAGATGAGCAGTTCTTC
CDR3 protein: CATSDLSGQGIDEQFF

clone size: -
D gene: -
V gene: TRBV19
J gene: TRBJ2-5
CDR3 DNA: TGTGCCAGTAGTGTTACAGGGAGGGGAGGAGAGACCCAGTACTTC
CDR3 protein: CASSVTGRGGETQYF

clone size: -
D gene: -
V gene: TRBV7-9
J gene: TRBJ1-3
CDR3 DNA: TGTGCCAGCAGCTTAAGCGGCAGGGGTGGAAACACCATATATTTT
CDR3 protein: CASSLSGRGGNTIYF

clone size: -
D gene: TRBD1
V gene: TRBV29-1
J gene: TRBJ2-5
CDR3 DNA: TGCAGCGCTGGACGACAGGGGGAGACCCAGTACTTC
CDR3 protein: CSAGRQGETQYF

clone size: -
D gene: -
V gene: TRBV18
J gene: TRBJ1-5
CDR3 DNA: TGTGCCAGCTCACCAGAGGGATCTAGCAATCAGCCCCAGCATTTT
CDR3 protein: CASSPEGSSNQPQHF

clone size: -
D gene: -
V gene: TRBV19
J gene: TRBJ1-1
CDR3 DNA: TGTGCCAGTAGTATTCGGCGACAGAGTGAAGCTTTCTTT
CDR3 protein: CASSIRRQSEAFF

clone size: -
D gene: -
V gene: TRBV5-1
J gene: TRBJ1-1
CDR3 DNA: TGCGCCAGCAGCGGAGAGAACACTGAAGCTTTCTTT
CDR3 protein: CASSGENTEAFF

clone size: -
D gene: TRBD1
V gene: TRBV6-1
J gene: TRBJ2-5
CDR3 DNA: TGTGCCAGCAGTGGAGACAGGGACCCCTTACTAGGGGAGACCCAGTACTTC
CDR3 protein: CASSGDRDPLLGETQYF

clone size: -
D gene: TRBD1
V gene: TRBV7-8
J gene: TRBJ1-5
CDR3 DNA: TGTGCCAGCAGCTTAGAGGACAGGCTCAATCAGCCCCAGCATTTT
CDR3 protein: CASSLEDRLNQPQHF

clone size: -
D gene: -
V gene: TRBV6-5
J gene: TRBJ2-3
CDR3 DNA: TGTGCCAGCAGTCGGACTGGGGGCACAGATACGCAGTATTTT
CDR3 protein: CASSRTGGTDTQYF

clone size: -
D gene: TRBD2
V gene: TRBV10-2
J gene: TRBJ2-5
CDR3 DNA: TGCGCCAGCACCAAGACTAGCGGACCTCGTGGAGAGACCCAGTACTTC
CDR3 protein: CASTKTSGPRGETQYF

clone size: -
D gene: -
V gene: TRBV5-5
J gene: TRBJ2-7
CDR3 DNA: TGTGCCAGCGACGCCGGAGACGGTGGCTCCTACGAGCAGTACTTC
CDR3 protein: CASDAGDGGSYEQYF

clone size: -
D gene: TRBD1
V gene: TRBV2
J gene: TRBJ1-1
CDR3 DNA: TGTGCCTTGTTAGGTGAGGGGGCCGAAGCTTTCTTT
CDR3 protein: CALLGEGAEAFF

clone size: -
D gene: TRBD1
V gene: TRBV10-2
J gene: TRBJ1-2
CDR3 DNA: TGCGCCAGCGCCCCGGGACAGGTGGGGTTGGGCTACACCTTC
CDR3 protein: CASAPGQVGLGYTF

clone size: -
D gene: -
V gene: TRBV25-1
J gene: TRBJ2-2
CDR3 DNA: TGTGCCAGCGCCGGGATAAACGTTTGGACCGGGGAGCTGTTTTTT
CDR3 protein: CASAGINVWTGELFF

clone size: -
D gene: -
V gene: TRBV6-5
J gene: TRBJ2-1
CDR3 DNA: TGTGCCAGCAGTTACTCGCGCGTTTACAATGAGCAGTTCTTC
CDR3 protein: CASSYSRVYNEQFF

clone size: -
D gene: -
V gene: TRBV6-6
J gene: TRBJ2-1
CDR3 DNA: TGTGCCAGCCGAGAGGTAGGAGAGCAGTTCTTC
CDR3 protein: CASREVGEQFF

clone size: -
D gene: -
V gene: TRBV29-1
J gene: TRBJ1-1
CDR3 DNA: TGCAGCGTTGAGGGCACTAGGAACACTGAAGCTTTCTTT
CDR3 protein: CSVEGTRNTEAFF

clone size: -
D gene: -
V gene: TRBV28
J gene: TRBJ1-4
CDR3 DNA: TGTGCCAGCAGTTTACTCCAGCAGGGGCCGAGTAATGAAAAACTGTTTTTT
CDR3 protein: CASSLLQQGPSNEKLFF

clone size: -
D gene: -
V gene: TRBV7-2
J gene: TRBJ1-1
CDR3 DNA: TGTGCCAGCAGCCCCACGAGGACTTACACTGAAGCTTTCTTT
CDR3 protein: CASSPTRTYTEAFF

clone size: -
D gene: -
V gene: TRBV5-4
J gene: TRBJ2-2
CDR3 DNA: TGTGCCAGCAGCCGGGGGGCCGCAAACACCGGGGAGCTGTTTTTT
CDR3 protein: CASSRGAANTGELFF

clone size: -
D gene: -
V gene: TRBV5-4
J gene: TRBJ1-1
CDR3 DNA: TGTGCCAGCAGCGCCGTAGGGCGGGGAACTGAAGCTTTCTTT
CDR3 protein: CASSAVGRGTEAFF

clone size: once
D gene: -
V gene: TRBV27
J gene: TRBJ1-1
CDR3 DNA: TGTGCCAGCAGTCTAAGGGGGAACACTGAAGCTTTCTTT
CDR3 protein: CASSLRGNTEAFF

clone size: -
D gene: TRBD1
V gene: TRBV11-2
J gene: TRBJ1-2
CDR3 DNA: TGTGCCAGCAGCCTTATCCGCCGGGACAGGGGGCGGCCTAACTATGGCTACACCTTC
CDR3 protein: CASSLIRRDRGRPNYGYTF

clone size: -
D gene: -
V gene: TRBV5-1
J gene: TRBJ2-5
CDR3 DNA: TGCGCCAGCAGCTTGGCTCTTAGACAAGAGACCCAGTACTTC
CDR3 protein: CASSLALRQETQYF